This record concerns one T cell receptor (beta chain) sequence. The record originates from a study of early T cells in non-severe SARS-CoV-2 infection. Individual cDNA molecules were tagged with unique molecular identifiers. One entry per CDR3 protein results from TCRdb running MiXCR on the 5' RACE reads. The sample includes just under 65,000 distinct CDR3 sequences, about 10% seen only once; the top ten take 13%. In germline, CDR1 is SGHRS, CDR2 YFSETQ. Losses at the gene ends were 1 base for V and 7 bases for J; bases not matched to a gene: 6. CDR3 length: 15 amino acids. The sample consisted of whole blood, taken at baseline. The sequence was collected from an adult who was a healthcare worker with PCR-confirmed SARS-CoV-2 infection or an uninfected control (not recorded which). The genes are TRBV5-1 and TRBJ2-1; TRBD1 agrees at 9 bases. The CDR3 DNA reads TGCGCCAGCAGCTTGTGGACAGGGGCGGGTAATGAGCAGTTCTTC. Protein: CASSLWTGAGNEQFF.